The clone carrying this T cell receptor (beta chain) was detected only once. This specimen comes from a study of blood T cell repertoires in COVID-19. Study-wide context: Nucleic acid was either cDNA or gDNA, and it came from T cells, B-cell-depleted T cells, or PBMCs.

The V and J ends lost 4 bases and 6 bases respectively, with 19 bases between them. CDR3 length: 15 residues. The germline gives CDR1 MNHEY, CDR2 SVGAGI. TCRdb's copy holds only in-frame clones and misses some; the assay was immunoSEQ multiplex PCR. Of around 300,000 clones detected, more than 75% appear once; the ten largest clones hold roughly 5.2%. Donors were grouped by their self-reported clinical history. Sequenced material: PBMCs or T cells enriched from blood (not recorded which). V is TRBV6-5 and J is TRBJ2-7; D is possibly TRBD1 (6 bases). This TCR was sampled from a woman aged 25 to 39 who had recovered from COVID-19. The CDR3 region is CASSSQAGEAREQYF. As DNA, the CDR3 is TGTGCCAGCAGTTCACAAGCAGGGGAAGCTCGCGAGCAGTACTTC.